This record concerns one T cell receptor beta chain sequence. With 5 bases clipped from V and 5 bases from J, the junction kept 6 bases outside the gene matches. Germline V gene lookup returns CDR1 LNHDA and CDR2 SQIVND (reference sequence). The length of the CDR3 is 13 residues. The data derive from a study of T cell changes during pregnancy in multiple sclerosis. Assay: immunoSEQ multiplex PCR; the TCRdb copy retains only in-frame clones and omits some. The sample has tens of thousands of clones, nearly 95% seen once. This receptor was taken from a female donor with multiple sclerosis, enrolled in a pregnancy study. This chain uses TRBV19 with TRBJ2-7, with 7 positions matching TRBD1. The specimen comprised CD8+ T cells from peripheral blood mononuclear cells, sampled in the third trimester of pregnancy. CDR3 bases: TGTGCCAGTAGTTCAGGGGGTTGGAACGAGCAGTACTTC. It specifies CASSSGGWNEQYF.